Listed below are T cell receptor beta chains from one sample, sequenced in a study of blood T cell repertoires in COVID-19. The table came from immunoSEQ multiplex PCR; TCRdb's copy has only in-frame clones and leaves some out. The sample has approximately 58,000 clones, 77% seen once. Material for sequencing was peripheral blood. The receptor source for this set is a man between 65 and 85 years old with active or convalescent COVID-19. Each CDR3 is given with its conserved first and last residue. Clone size is shown for a subset of rows, as once, few, many or a class of expanded clone.

abundance	v_gene	j_gene	CDR3aa
NA	TRBV2	TRBJ1-1	CASSERGQGFTEAFF
NA	TRBV5-1	TRBJ2-6	CASSRILGGSSGANVLTF
once	TRBV19	TRBJ1-5	CASSPYQGSNQPQHF
NA	TRBV7-3	TRBJ1-1	CASSLGGQGEAFF
NA	TRBV30	TRBJ2-2	CAWSVSRYTGELFF
NA	TRBV11-1	TRBJ2-1	CASSPSRTNNNEQFF
NA	TRBV6-5	TRBJ1-3	CASSFRDRPPGNTIYF
NA	TRBV7-3	TRBJ2-5	CASSLTPLGGETQYF
many	TRBV19	TRBJ1-3	CASSARTGPGNTIYF
many	TRBV6-4	TRBJ1-1	CASRAGQGNTEAFF
NA	TRBV28	TRBJ2-5	CASSFGGRDSQETQYF
NA	TRBV6-2/TRBV6-3	TRBJ2-3	CASSWSRTSGRYAQYF
NA	TRBV4-1	TRBJ1-2	CASSLQTASGYGYTF
NA	TRBV25-1	TRBJ2-2	CASSRTGRTGELFF
once	TRBV4-2	TRBJ1-2	CASSHGTGGNYGYTF
NA	TRBV3-1/TRBV3-2	TRBJ1-1	CASSRQGGTEAFF
NA	TRBV19	TRBJ2-7	CASSIGVRSTNEQYF
NA	TRBV12-5	TRBJ2-2	CASGLQLAGGRTGELFF
NA	TRBV27	TRBJ1-2	CASRPQGASRGGYTF
NA	TRBV5-1	TRBJ2-3	CASSLEDSTDTQYF
once	TRBV5-5	TRBJ2-7	CASSLGRGGRSYEQYF
NA	TRBV24-1	TRBJ2-1	CATSDSFVTSGRINEQFF
NA	TRBV6-5	TRBJ2-5	CASRITSGKGETQYF
NA	TRBV6-6	TRBJ1-2	CARPGGSDYGYTF